A single sample is the source of the 27 T cell receptor beta chains below, sequenced in a study of cytomegalovirus exposure and HLA in healthy donors (dated by TCRdb to the late 2010s). To prepare the library, the immunoSEQ multiplex PCR assay was applied. For the multiplex PCR, a mixture combining 60 forward primers for TCR Vbeta segments and 13 reverse primers for TCR Jbeta segments was used. TCRdb took this table from immuneACCESS and kept in-frame rearrangements with V and J called. Such tables lack part of the clones; where checked against another copy, unresolved V genes explain under half of the gap, and the rest is unexplained. The sample records approximately 90,000 clones, approximately 83% of which are singletons. The ten most abundant clones make up about 3% of the sample. The sample comprised PBMCs. These receptors all come from a man between 40 and 49 years old in good health and CMV-seronegative.

The genes are TRBV5-4 and TRBJ1-2, with 8 bases matching TRBD1. J was trimmed by 12 bases and V by 4 bases; bases with no gene match: 11. The CDR3 spans 13 residues. Germline CDR1 is SGHNT and CDR2 is YYREEE (reference sequence). CDR3 loop: CASSPDREGKDTF. DNA for the CDR3: TGTGCCAGCAGCCCGGACAGGGAGGGGAAGGACACCTTC.

The chain combines TRBV4-2 with TRBJ2-4; 9 nucleotides align to TRBD2. There are 15 residues in the CDR3. CDR1 is LGHNA, CDR2 YNFKEQ, per germline. J was trimmed by 10 bases and V by 4 bases; bases with no gene match: 11. The CDR3 loop reads CASSPVGLAGMIQYF. The CDR3 DNA follows: TGTGCCAGCAGCCCAGTTGGGCTAGCGGGGATGATTCAGTACTTC.

The V call is TRBV15, the J call TRBJ2-7; D possibly corresponds to TRBD1 (6 bases). This CDR3 region has 16 residues. V lost 1 base and J 4 bases, leaving 17 bases between the germline ends. The germline CDR1 and CDR2 sequences are LNHNV and YYDKDF (reference sequence). This CDR3 is CATSRGTTGKYYEQYF. In DNA form, the CDR3 reads TGTGCCACCAGCAGAGGGACGACAGGAAAGTATTACGAGCAGTACTTC. The full variable domain, with the rest looked up from reference TRBV15 and TRBJ2-7, is DAMVIQNPRYQVTQFGKPVTLSCSQTLNHNVMYWYQQKSSQAPKLLFHYYDKDFNNEADTPDNFQSRRPNTSFCFLDIRSPGLGDTAMYLCATSRGTTGKYYEQYFGPGTRLTVT.

The rearrangement uses TRBV30 and TRBJ1-2; D may be TRBD1 (6 bases). Germline values: CDR1 GTSNPN, CDR2 SVGIG (reference sequence). The CDR3 has 13 amino acids. V was pared by 5 bases and J by 1 base, with 11 bases between. CDR3 in amino acids: CAWATGINYGYTF. The CDR3 DNA follows: TGTGCCTGGGCCACAGGGATTAACTATGGCTACACCTTC.

This clone was counted only a few times. This chain links TRBV4-3 with TRBJ1-4, with D possibly matching TRBD1 (6 bases). The CDR3 runs to 15 residues. Trimming shortened V by 6 bases and J by 10 bases, and 21 bases separated the two germline ends. Germline V lookup: CDR1 LGHNA, CDR2 YSLEER. CDR3 nucleotide sequence: TGCGCCAGCAGTCTATTGACAGGCTCCGGTGGAAAACTGTTTTTT. It is translated as CASSLLTGSGGKLFF.

The chain carries TRBV4-3 and TRBJ2-5; 8 nucleotides line up with TRBD2. CDR1 and CDR2 from the germline V gene are LGHNA and YSLEER. This CDR3 region has 15 residues. After removal of 1 base from V and 2 bases from J, the junction contained 3 bases not matched to a gene. The CDR3 nucleotides read TGCGCCAGCAGCCAAGGGACTAGCAAACAAGAGACCCAGTACTTC. The encoded protein is CASSQGTSKQETQYF.

The rearrangement joins TRBV5-1 to TRBJ2-5; D unclear. The CDR3 runs to 15 residues. Trimming removed 9 bases at V and 1 base at J, with 19 bases between. Germline CDR1 reads SGHRS; CDR2 reads YFSETQ. This CDR3 reads CATNRGDGFQETQYF. In DNA, the CDR3 is TGCGCCACTAACCGTGGCGACGGGTTCCAAGAGACCCAGTACTTC.

Only a few counts were recorded for this clone. The chain carries TRBV28 and TRBJ2-1; D perhaps matches TRBD1 (5 bases). The length of the CDR3 is 13 residues. Germline CDR1 MDHEN, CDR2 SYDVKM. Deletions cut 6 bases from V and 4 bases from J, with 10 bases between. This CDR3 reads CASSLDKYNEQFF. The CDR3 nucleotides are TGTGCCAGCAGCCTGGACAAGTACAATGAGCAGTTCTTC.

CDR3 in DNA: TGTGCCACGGACAGGGGAGGCAATCAGCCCCAGCATTTT. Its protein product is CATDRGGNQPQHF. The rearrangement joins TRBV19 to TRBJ1-5, with 9 bases aligning to TRBD1. Trimming at V came to 10 bases and at J to 2 bases, leaving 3 bases not matched to a gene. CDR3 length: 13 residues. CDR1 and CDR2 (germline): LNHDA, SQIVND (reference sequence).

The rearrangement links TRBV30 to TRBJ1-4; the D gene is possibly TRBD1 (6 bases). Trimming shortened V by 4 bases and J by 7 bases, and 7 bases separated the two germline ends. The CDR3 consists of 11 residues. CDR1 and CDR2 from the germline V gene are GTSNPN and SVGIG (reference sequence). For the CDR3, the DNA is TGTGCCTGGATGGACAGTGAAAAACTGTTTTTT. It is translated as CAWMDSEKLFF.

This clone was seen more than once but under ten times. The chain is built from TRBV10-3 and TRBJ2-4; TRBD2 is a possible D gene (7 bases). The CDR3 loop spans 17 amino acids. V lost 3 bases and J lost 2, with 17 bases in between. CDR1 and CDR2 (germline): ENHRY, SYGVKD. As DNA, the CDR3 is TGTGCCATCAGTGATCTAGGGGGGGCGAGAACCAAAAACATTCAGTACTTC. This encodes CAISDLGGARTKNIQYF.

The chain is built from TRBV15 and TRBJ2-5, with D perhaps matching TRBD1 (6 bases). The DNA end lines up better with TRBJ2-7; the J call may be wrong. The CDR3 is 14 amino acids. Germline V lookup: CDR1 LNHNV, CDR2 YYDKDF (reference sequence). CDR3 region: CATSLRGSSYEQYF. Here the CDR3 DNA reads TGTGCCACCAGCCTCAGGGGAAGCTCCTACGAGCAGTACTTC.

Only one count was recorded for this clone. CDR3 DNA sequence: TGTGCCAGCAGCGCGGGGGCGGGACGCCTCCCGCCCCAGCATTTT. Amino acids: CASSAGAGRLPPQHF. V is TRBV7-2 and J is TRBJ1-5; the D gene is possibly TRBD1 (6 bases). Deletions cut 5 bases from V and 9 bases from J, with 20 bases between. Per germline, CDR1 SGHTA and CDR2 FQGNSA. The CDR3 is 15 amino acids. Supplemented by reference TRBV7-2 and TRBJ1-5, the full variable domain reads GAGVSQSPSNKVTEKGKDVELRCDPISGHTALYWYRQSLGQGLEFLIYFQGNSAPDKSGLPSDRFSAERTGGSVSTLTIQRTQQEDSAVYLCASSAGAGRLPPQHFGDGTRLSIL.

A few counts support this clone. This chain uses TRBV5-6 with TRBJ1-2; no firm D call. CDR3 length: 12 residues. V gave up 2 bases and J gave up 5 bases, with 7 bases separating them. Germline V CDR1 and CDR2: SGHDT, YYEEEE. The CDR3 spells CASSLEAYGYTF. The CDR3, as DNA: TGTGCCAGCAGCTTAGAGGCATATGGCTACACCTTC.

This clone turned up a few times. This chain joins TRBV5-1 and TRBJ1-1; TRBD1 matches 8 bases. The CDR3 spans 17 residues. V gave up 0 bases and J gave up 2 bases; unmatched junction bases: 9. In germline, CDR1 is SGHRS, CDR2 YFSETQ. CDR3 nucleotides: TGCGCCAGCAGCTTGGGAGACAGGGGTATCATCAACACTGAAGCTTTCTTT. Translating it yields CASSLGDRGIINTEAFF.

This clone was recorded only once. CDR3: CASSVRQGLNTEAFF. DNA of the CDR3: TGTGCCAGCAGCGTGCGACAGGGGTTGAACACTGAAGCTTTCTTT. V gene TRBV9 combines with J gene TRBJ1-1; TRBD1 agrees at 8 bases. Germline CDR1 and CDR2: SGDLS and YYNGEE. The V and J ends lost 2 bases and 0 bases, in that order; junction bases with no gene match: 3. The CDR3 contains 15 residues.

The gene calls are TRBV5-5 and TRBJ2-7; D uncertain. Germline lookup yields CDR1 SGHKS and CDR2 YYEKEE (reference sequence). Trimming cost V 0 bases and J 5 bases, with 6 bases left between them. The CDR3 is made up of 12 amino acids. CDR3 amino acids: CASSLVPDEQYF. The CDR3 DNA is TGTGCCAGCAGCTTGGTTCCAGACGAGCAGTACTTC.

The V gene is TRBV5-4, the J gene TRBJ1-6, with 8 positions matching TRBD1. CDR3 length equals 15 residues. Germline CDR1 and CDR2: SGHNT and YYREEE (reference sequence). Germline trimming cut 3 bases from V and 5 bases from J; bases unmatched to any gene: 4. Here the CDR3 reads CASSSMTGDNSPLHF. CDR3 nucleotide sequence: TGTGCCAGCAGCTCTATGACAGGGGATAATTCACCCCTCCACTTT.

This chain connects TRBV9 to TRBJ1-2; 9 nucleotides align to TRBD1. V was pared by 3 bases and J by 8 bases, with 8 bases of the junction left unmatched. The CDR3 covers 14 residues. Germline CDR1 reads SGDLS; CDR2 reads YYNGEE. The CDR3 sequence: CASSDLGTGKGYTF. CDR3 sequence (DNA): TGTGCCAGCAGCGACTTGGGGACAGGGAAAGGCTACACCTTC.

The V gene is TRBV9, the J gene TRBJ1-1, with TRBD1 matching 8 bases. The CDR3 spans 16 residues. The V and J ends lost 0 bases and 1 base, in that order; junction bases with no gene match: 5. Germline CDR1 reads SGDLS; CDR2 reads YYNGEE. The CDR3 sequence is CASSVGGGQGNTEAFF. The CDR3 coding sequence is TGTGCCAGCAGCGTAGGCGGAGGACAGGGGAACACTGAAGCTTTCTTT.

The genes are TRBV7-9 and TRBJ1-6; 7 nucleotides align to TRBD1. With V trimmed by 5 bases and J by 4 bases, 11 bases remained unmatched. CDR1 and CDR2 (germline): SEHNR, FQNEAQ (reference sequence). The CDR3 length is 17 residues. CDR3 sequence (DNA): TGTGCCAGCAGCCCTCTAGCGACAGGGCGTTATAATTCACCCCTCCACTTT. Its translation is CASSPLATGRYNSPLHF.

The V and J genes are TRBV30 and TRBJ1-6, with 9 positions matching TRBD1. The CDR3 is 16 amino acids. Germline CDR1 GTSNPN, CDR2 SVGIG (reference sequence). V shed 0 bases and J 8 bases; nucleotides not matched to a gene: 8. As DNA, the CDR3 is TGTGCCTGGAGTGTAGGTAGGGGACAGGGCGATTCACCCCTCCACTTT. Its translation is CAWSVGRGQGDSPLHF.

V gene TRBV6-5 combines with J gene TRBJ1-1; TRBD1 matches at 7 bases. V lost 2 bases to trimming and J lost 2 bases; unmatched junction nucleotides: 2. Germline V gene lookup returns CDR1 MNHEY and CDR2 SVGAGI. The CDR3 consists of 14 residues. CDR3 in DNA: TGTGCCAGCAGTTACAGGGACAGCAACACTGAAGCTTTCTTT. It encodes CASSYRDSNTEAFF.

The chain recombines TRBV7-6 with TRBJ2-2; 7 bases line up with TRBD1. Germline CDR1 is SGHVS and CDR2 is FNYEAQ. Trimming cost V 6 bases and J 3 bases; bases outside gene matches: 4. There are 14 residues in the CDR3. In nucleotides, the CDR3 is TGTGCCAGCAGACAGGGGATCGACACCGGGGAGCTGTTTTTT. It codes for CASRQGIDTGELFF.

This clone has a handful of counts. The V gene is TRBV12-1, the J gene TRBJ1-2. TRBV12-1 is a recognized pseudogene. CDR3 size: 11 residues. CDR3 in amino acids: CASSRGGGYTF. For the CDR3, the DNA is TGTGCCAGCAGCCGCGGGGGTGGCTACACCTTC.

This clone came up once. The rearrangement joins TRBV6-5 to TRBJ2-3; 9 bases are a match to TRBD1. CDR1 is MNHEY, CDR2 SVGAGI, per germline. V was clipped by 3 bases and J by 3 bases; unmatched bases: 7. CDR3 length: 16 amino acids. CDR3: CASSYAGTGRTDTQYF. DNA of the CDR3: TGTGCCAGCAGTTATGCGGGGACAGGGAGGACAGATACGCAGTATTTT.

The V gene is TRBV28, the J gene TRBJ1-2; TRBD1 might be the D (5 bases). The CDR3 runs to 14 residues. Germline V gene sequence: CDR1 MDHEN, CDR2 SYDVKM. V lost 2 bases and J 2 bases, leaving 9 bases between the germline ends. The CDR3 bases are TGTGCCAGCAGTTTAATGAACAGGAACTATGGCTACACCTTC. This sequence encodes CASSLMNRNYGYTF.